These 17 T cell receptor beta chains were all obtained from the same sample, sequenced in a study of TIL therapy for anti-PD-1-resistant metastatic lung cancer. The libraries were made with immunoSEQ v3. This table comes from immunoSEQ multiplex PCR, and its TCRdb copy is limited to in-frame clones, with some not included. This sample has under 70,000 clones, with roughly 84% found just once. Specified time point: pre-treatment sample, taken before nivolumab and TIL therapy. This specimen was blood, taken at baseline. The receptors were sampled from a person aged 25 to 80 with non-small cell lung cancer.

The V gene is TRBV11-2, the J gene TRBJ1-6; D is perhaps TRBD1 (5 bases). CDR3 length: 15 residues. Deletions cut 3 bases from V and 9 bases from J, with 15 bases between. Germline V gene sequence: CDR1 SGHAT, CDR2 FQNNGV. This CDR3 is CASSLGPSLGSPLHF. The CDR3 bases are TGTGCCAGCAGCTTGGGACCGAGCCTTGGTTCACCCCTCCACTTT. The whole variable domain, filled in from reference TRBV11-2 and TRBJ1-6, reads EAGVAQSPRYKIIEKRQSVAFWCNPISGHATLYWYQQILGQGPKLLIQFQNNGVVDDSQLPKDRFSAERLKGVDSTLKIQPAKLEDSAVYLCASSLGPSLGSPLHFGNGTRLTVT.

V and J are TRBV18 and TRBJ1-4; a possible D gene is TRBD1 (6 bases). V lost 6 bases to trimming and J lost 2 bases, with 16 bases between them. Germline loops: CDR1 KGHSH, CDR2 LQKENI. This CDR3 has 16 residues. CDR3 region: CASSPTTQGTNEKLFF. The CDR3 coding sequence is TGTGCCAGCTCGCCTACCACCCAGGGGACTAATGAAAAACTGTTTTTT.

This chain links TRBV6-5 with TRBJ1-1; 9 bases are shared with TRBD1. Germline V gene data show CDR1 as MNHEY and CDR2 as SVGAGI. CDR3 length equals 13 residues. Trimming removed 8 bases from V and 4 bases from J; junction bases left unmatched: 5. CDR3 sequence: CASYRGLSTEAFF. CDR3 DNA sequence: TGTGCCAGCTACAGGGGGCTAAGCACTGAAGCTTTCTTT.

The chain recombines TRBV27 with TRBJ2-7; no clear D gene. CDR3 length equals 12 residues. Germline lookup yields CDR1 MNHEY and CDR2 SMNVEV (reference sequence). The V and J ends lost 5 bases and 2 bases respectively, with 7 bases between them. CDR3 sequence: CASSPAPYEQYF. CDR3 coding DNA: TGTGCCAGCAGTCCCGCCCCCTACGAGCAGTACTTC.

V gene TRBV9 combines with J gene TRBJ2-7; D is ambiguous. V dropped 4 bases and J dropped 5 bases, with 13 bases sitting between them. The CDR3 totals 13 residues. Germline-derived CDR1 and CDR2 are SGDLS and YYNGEE. The CDR3 DNA sequence: TGTGCCAGCAGCCGGACGGCTCGAGACGAGCAGTACTTC. Its translation is CASSRTARDEQYF.

The rearrangement uses TRBV5-1 and TRBJ2-3; no firm D call. This CDR3 region has 16 residues. CDR1 and CDR2 (germline): SGHRS, YFSETQ. V was clipped by 4 bases and J by 2 bases, with 17 bases between them. CDR3 sequence reads: CASSPLGLIFTDTQYF. Here the CDR3 DNA reads TGCGCCAGCAGCCCCCTAGGGCTGATCTTCACAGATACGCAGTATTTT.

The rearrangement links TRBV4-1 to TRBJ2-5, with 9 nucleotides matching TRBD1. CDR1 and CDR2 (germline): MGHRA, YSYEKL. J gave up 2 bases and V 0 bases, and 4 bases lay outside the gene matches. The length of the CDR3 is 16 residues. This chain's CDR3 is CASSQEQGARQETQYF. The CDR3 bases are TGCGCCAGCAGCCAAGAACAGGGGGCGAGGCAAGAGACCCAGTACTTC.

The chain links TRBV27 to TRBJ2-3, with 10 nucleotides matching TRBD1. In germline, CDR1 is MNHEY, CDR2 SMNVEV (reference sequence). The CDR3 sequence is 15 residues long. J gave up 4 bases and V 3 bases, and 4 bases lay outside the gene matches. Here the CDR3 reads CASSFWGQGPDTQYF. The DNA of the CDR3 is TGTGCCAGCAGTTTCTGGGGACAGGGGCCAGATACGCAGTATTTT.

The CDR3 nucleotides are TGTGCCAGCAGCTTGGAGACAGCCTATGGCTACACCTTC. It yields the protein CASSLETAYGYTF. The chain recombines TRBV5-6 with TRBJ1-2; TRBD1 might be the D (5 bases). With 0 bases removed from V and 4 bases from J, the gap between germline ends came to 7 bases. The CDR3 consists of 13 residues. The germline CDR1 and CDR2 sequences are SGHDT and YYEEEE.

This rearrangement joins TRBV19 to TRBJ1-1, with D unclear. This CDR3 contains 10 residues. CDR1 and CDR2 from the germline V gene are LNHDA and SQIVND (reference sequence). V gave up 7 bases and J gave up 9 bases, with 9 bases separating them. The CDR3 region has the DNA TGTGCCAGTAAGAGAGAAAAAGCTTTCTTT. Translated, it gives CASKREKAFF.

This clone was seen once. This sequence joins TRBV20-1 and TRBJ1-2; no clear D. V lost 5 bases and J 8 bases, leaving 9 bases between the germline ends. The CDR3 contains 10 residues. Germline V gene data show CDR1 as DFQATT and CDR2 as SNEGSKA (reference sequence). The CDR3 region has the DNA TGCAGTGCTGGGGTCTACGGCTACACCTTC. Translating gives CSAGVYGYTF.

This chain links TRBV28 with TRBJ1-4, with D tentatively TRBD1 (6 bases). V was shortened by 4 bases and J by 1 base, with 7 bases between the two germline ends. Per the germline V gene, CDR1 is MDHEN and CDR2 is SYDVKM. The CDR3 spans 14 residues. In nucleotides, the CDR3 is TGTGCCAGCAGTTCAGGGGTAACTAATGAAAAACTGTTTTTT. Its protein is CASSSGVTNEKLFF.

As regards this clone: The sample has other DNA sequences that encode this CDR3 too. CDR3: CASSLLGDTQYF. In DNA, the CDR3 is TGTGCCAGCAGTTTACTCGGAGATACGCAGTATTTT. J is TRBJ2-3 and V is TRBV27; D unclear. Germline lookup yields CDR1 MNHEY and CDR2 SMNVEV (reference sequence). The V end lost 2 bases, the J end lost 5 bases, and 5 bases lay between the germline ends. CDR3 size: 12 residues.

This clone was picked up one time. The genes are TRBV19 and TRBJ1-1; D is unclear. The CDR3 spans 14 residues. V lost 6 bases to trimming and J lost 0 bases, with 11 bases between them. CDR1 is LNHDA, CDR2 SQIVND, per germline (reference sequence). The CDR3 loop is CASREAQMNTEAFF. The CDR3 DNA is TGTGCCAGTAGAGAGGCGCAAATGAACACTGAAGCTTTCTTT.

The chain uses TRBV11-2 and TRBJ2-7; a possible D gene is TRBD1 (5 bases). The CDR3 runs to 12 residues. The germline V gene has CDR1 SGHAT and CDR2 FQNNGV. V lost 4 bases to trimming and J lost 8 bases, with 12 bases between them. The CDR3 protein is CASSSTAYKQYF. As DNA, the CDR3 is TGTGCCAGCAGCTCGACAGCGTATAAGCAGTACTTC.

The chain links TRBV7-2 to TRBJ1-3; no clear D gene. Germline CDR1 SGHTA, CDR2 FQGNSA. V was trimmed by 5 bases and J by 4 bases, leaving 15 bases between them. This CDR3 region has 15 residues. The chain's CDR3 is CASSHSTGGGNTIYF. CDR3 bases: TGTGCCAGCAGCCACTCGACGGGCGGGGGAAACACCATATATTTT. Full variable domain (remainder filled in from reference TRBV7-2 and TRBJ1-3): GAGVSQSPSNKVTEKGKDVELRCDPISGHTALYWYRQSLGQGLEFLIYFQGNSAPDKSGLPSDRFSAERTGGSVSTLTIQRTQQEDSAVYLCASSHSTGGGNTIYFGEGSWLTVV.

This chain links TRBV21-1 with TRBJ1-6. TRBV21-1 is recorded as a pseudogene. CDR3 size: 13 residues. CDR3 protein: CASSRGIPSPLHF. The CDR3 DNA reads as TGTGCCAGTTCCCGGGGAATTCCTTCACCCCTCCACTTT.